This T cell receptor (beta chain) was identified in a study of CD8 T cells in ankylosing spondylitis. In regard to this clonotype: What it recognizes is unknown.

Findings of the study overall: Characteristic of ankylosing spondylitis blood, it appeared, was a TCR beta motif comprising several highly homologous variants.

TCRdb reanalysed the 5' RACE reads using MiXCR and keeps one entry per CDR3 protein. Of around 770,000 distinct CDR3 sequences in the sample, over 9.5% are singletons; the top ten hold approximately 0.5%. The J segment lost 5 bases and the V segment lost 0 bases, leaving 11 bases of the junction unmatched. In germline, CDR1 is LGHDT, CDR2 YNNKEL (reference sequence). This CDR3 has 18 amino acids. The sequence derives from a male donor with ankylosing spondylitis. J is TRBJ2-1 and V is TRBV3-1; 9 bases agree with TRBD2. Sequenced sample: blood, either unsorted or a sorted T cell fraction (not recorded which). CDR3 sequence (DNA): TGTGCCAGCAGCCAAGATTTGGGCGCGGGGGGGCGTAACAATGAGCAGTTCTTC. Translation: CASSQDLGAGGRNNEQFF.